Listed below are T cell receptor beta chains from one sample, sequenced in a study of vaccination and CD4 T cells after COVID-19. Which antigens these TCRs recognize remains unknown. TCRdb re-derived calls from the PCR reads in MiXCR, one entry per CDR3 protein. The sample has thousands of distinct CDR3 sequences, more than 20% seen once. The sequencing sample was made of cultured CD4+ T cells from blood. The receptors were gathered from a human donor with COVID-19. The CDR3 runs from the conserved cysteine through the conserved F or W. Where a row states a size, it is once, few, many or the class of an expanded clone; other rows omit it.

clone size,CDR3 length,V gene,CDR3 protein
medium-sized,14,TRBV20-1,CSARGGPYNSPLHF
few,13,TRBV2,CASSVRAPTEAFF
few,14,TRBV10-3,CAISGTEQSQPQHF
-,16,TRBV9,CASRPFLAGADNEQFF
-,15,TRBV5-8,CASSAGGRGRTEAFF
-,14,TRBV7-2,CASSLARGAETQNF
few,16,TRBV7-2,CASSLPSQGAPSGAFF
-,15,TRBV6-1,CASRSTGTGNQPQHF
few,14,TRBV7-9,CASSLDGSGNTIYF
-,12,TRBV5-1,CASSFLTDTQYF
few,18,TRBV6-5,CASSYSNGLGTGPYEQYF
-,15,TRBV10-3,CAISPGQSSYNEQFF
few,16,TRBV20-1,CSARDRKGQGLYEQYF
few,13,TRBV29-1,CSVGRGGSEKLFF
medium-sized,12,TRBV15,CATSSGQYGYTF
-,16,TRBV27,CASGSRLTTNTGELFF
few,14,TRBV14,CASSPGGGYTEAFF
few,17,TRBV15,CATSRTLAGGDTGELFF
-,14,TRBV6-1,CASTGGQGGQPQHF
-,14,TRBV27,CASSLFRSSYEQYF
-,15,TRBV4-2,CASSQDSGGAETQYF
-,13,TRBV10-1,CASSEAGGSEAFF
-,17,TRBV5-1,CASSLGGLVSGRTEAFF